This paragraph covers one T cell receptor (beta chain) sequence. These data come from a study of monozygotic twins with inflammatory bowel disease. There are 15 residues in the CDR3. From germline, CDR1 is MDHEN and CDR2 SYDVKM. cDNA was produced in eight separate reactions per sample. TCRdb re-called the 5' RACE reads, yielding one record per CDR3 amino acid sequence without DNA. The sample holds about 140,000 distinct CDR3 sequences. The sequencing sample was made of blood. V and J are TRBV28 and TRBJ2-7; the TCRdb D gene call, TRBD2, has no DNA to confirm it. The receptor's source is a human donor with ulcerative colitis or Crohn's disease, or a healthy co-twin of an affected twin (not recorded which). The CDR3 loop reads CASRARPLMSGEQYF.